A single sample gave rise to the 23 T cell receptor beta chains below, sequenced in a study of shared clonotypes between healthy human individuals. The assay was immunoSEQ multiplex PCR, and TCRdb's table has in-frame clones only and misses some. The sample consists of some 300,000 clones, roughly 70% of them appearing once. Sequenced: memory CD4+ T cells sorted from blood. Subset of the sample: CD45RA-negative fraction. These TCRs come from a man younger than 45 in good health.

The chain combines TRBV6-1 with TRBJ2-5; D perhaps matches TRBD1 (6 bases). The germline gives CDR1 MNHNS, CDR2 SASEGT. The CDR3 is 14 amino acids. Trimming took 1 base from V and 4 from J, leaving 10 bases between them. The CDR3 nucleotides read TGTGCCAGCAGTGAAGACTGGGGGCGAGAGACCCAGTACTTC. It specifies CASSEDWGRETQYF.

The chain combines TRBV7-2 with TRBJ2-5, with D perhaps matching TRBD1 (6 bases). The DNA end lines up better with TRBJ2-7; the J call may be wrong. The CDR3 extends over 14 amino acids. Per the germline V gene, CDR1 is SGHTA and CDR2 is FQGNSA. The CDR3 nucleotides read TGTGCCACCGCATCACAGGGTGGATCCTACGAGCAGTACTTC. Translation gives CATASQGGSYEQYF.

This clone was detected only a few times. Other nucleotide sequences in the sample specify the same CDR3. The chain joins TRBV7-9 to TRBJ2-7; no clear D. The CDR3 totals 13 residues. Trimming stripped 3 bases from V and 4 bases from J, with 10 bases between. Per the germline V gene, CDR1 is SEHNR and CDR2 is FQNEAQ (reference sequence). The CDR3 reads CASSFGDGYEQYF. The CDR3 DNA reads TGTGCCAGCAGCTTCGGAGACGGTTACGAGCAGTACTTC. Looking up the rest from reference TRBV7-9 and TRBJ2-7 gives the full variable domain: DTGVSQNPRHKITKRGQNVTFRCDPISEHNRLYWYRQTLGQGPEFLTYFQNEAQLEKSRLLSDRFSAERPKGSFSTLEIQRTEQGDSAMYLCASSFGDGYEQYFGPGTRLTVT.

This clone was seen a handful of times. The chain employs TRBV10-1 and TRBJ1-5, with 11 bases lining up with TRBD1. With 6 bases clipped from V and 5 bases from J, the junction kept 12 bases outside the gene matches. The CDR3 has 17 residues. Germline V lookup: CDR1 WNHNN, CDR2 SYGVQD (reference sequence). CDR3 in amino acids: CASRRTGGAFIDQPQHF. In DNA, the CDR3 is TGCGCCAGCAGGAGGACAGGGGGCGCTTTTATCGATCAGCCCCAGCATTTT.

This clone was picked up one time. V gene TRBV5-4 combines with J gene TRBJ2-3; 7 bases agree with TRBD1. CDR3 size: 17 residues. Unmatched junction bases numbered 12, after V lost 3 bases and J lost 2 bases. The germline V gene encodes CDR1 SGHNT and CDR2 YYREEE (reference sequence). This CDR3 is CASSSKFTGETTDTQYF. The DNA of the CDR3 is TGTGCCAGCAGCTCGAAATTTACAGGGGAAACCACAGATACGCAGTATTTT.

This chain links TRBV18 with TRBJ1-2; D remains unclear. CDR3 length: 13 residues. CDR1 is KGHSH and CDR2 is LQKENI in the germline V gene. V lost 3 bases, J lost 2 bases, and 7 bases lay in between. The CDR3 nucleotides are TGTGCCAGCTCACCTGCGGACAACTATGGCTACACCTTC. Translating gives CASSPADNYGYTF. The full variable domain, completed using reference TRBV18 and TRBJ1-2, is NAGVMQNPRHLVRRRGQEARLRCSPMKGHSHVYWYRQLPEEGLKFMVYLQKENIIDESGMPKERFSAEFPKEGPSILRIQQVVRGDSAAYFCASSPADNYGYTFGSGTRLTVV.

This chain joins TRBV15 and TRBJ2-7; D is unresolved. Germline CDR1 LNHNV, CDR2 YYDKDF (reference sequence). The CDR3 length is 14 residues. V lost 0 bases and J 3 bases, leaving 9 bases between the germline ends. The CDR3 reads CATSRDLSNYEQYF. The CDR3, as DNA: TGTGCCACCAGCAGAGATCTATCGAACTACGAGCAGTACTTC. The full variable domain, its missing parts supplied by reference TRBV15 and TRBJ2-7, is DAMVIQNPRYQVTQFGKPVTLSCSQTLNHNVMYWYQQKSSQAPKLLFHYYDKDFNNEADTPDNFQSRRPNTSFCFLDIRSPGLGDTAMYLCATSRDLSNYEQYFGPGTRLTVT.

The chain couples TRBV7-8 to TRBJ2-2; 7 positions agree with TRBD1. This CDR3 is 15 amino acids long. Germline CDR1 reads SGHVS; CDR2 reads FQNEAQ. With V trimmed by 1 base and J by 2 bases, 1 base remained unmatched. CDR3 DNA: TGTGCCAGCAGCTTAGAGGGGGCCAACACCGGGGAGCTGTTTTTT. This codes for CASSLEGANTGELFF.

This chain links TRBV28 with TRBJ1-4; maybe TRBD1 (5 bases). The CDR3 runs 15 residues. Germline assignment: CDR1 MDHEN and CDR2 SYDVKM. Trimming cost V 3 bases and J 5 bases, with 13 bases left between them. CDR3 amino acids: CASSLLLGGNEKLFF. CDR3 in DNA: TGTGCCAGCAGTTTGCTCTTGGGGGGGAATGAAAAACTGTTTTTT.

The rearrangement links TRBV7-9 to TRBJ2-1; 7 nucleotides agree with TRBD2. This CDR3 is 14 amino acids long. The V segment lost 6 bases and the J segment 5 bases; nucleotides outside the gene matches: 7. Looked up from germline, CDR1 is SEHNR and CDR2 is FQNEAQ (reference sequence). The CDR3 spells CASRQTSAHNEQFF. The CDR3 nucleotides are TGTGCCAGCAGACAAACTAGCGCCCACAATGAGCAGTTCTTC.

This clone was seen a few times. The chain carries TRBV29-1 and TRBJ1-5; D gene unclear. Trimming removed 7 bases at V and 5 bases at J, with 12 bases between. The CDR3 sequence is 12 residues long. Germline V CDR1 and CDR2: SQVTM, ANQGSEA. CDR3 bases: TGCAGCGCAAAAGAGGGAGATCAGCCCCAGCATTTT. This codes for CSAKEGDQPQHF.

The CDR3 protein is CASLGLAGKHNEQFF. The CDR3 nucleotides read TGTGCCAGCTTGGGACTAGCGGGAAAACACAATGAGCAGTTCTTC. The gene calls are TRBV6-5 and TRBJ2-1; 13 bases align to TRBD2. There are 15 residues in the CDR3. In germline, CDR1 is MNHEY, CDR2 SVGAGI. V shed 8 bases, J shed 5 bases, and the junction held 6 bases outside the gene matches.

There are a few counts of this clone. The rearrangement links TRBV10-2 to TRBJ1-1; D call uncertain. The CDR3 has 11 amino acids. Germline CDR1 reads WSHSY; CDR2 reads SAAADI. The ends were cut back, 7 bases at V and 7 bases at J, with 10 bases in the middle. The CDR3 coding sequence is TGCGCCAGCACTGGATTGAATGAAGCTTTCTTT. Translating gives CASTGLNEAFF.

This clone came up a few times. The V call is TRBV5-1, the J call TRBJ2-3, with D hard to call. The V and J ends lost 0 bases and 6 bases respectively, with 11 bases between them. This CDR3 comprises 14 residues. Per germline, CDR1 SGHRS and CDR2 YFSETQ. The CDR3 sequence is CASSLELVRDTQYF. CDR3 DNA sequence: TGCGCCAGCAGCTTGGAGTTAGTCCGGGATACGCAGTATTTT. The full variable domain, rest sourced from reference TRBV5-1 and TRBJ2-3, is KAGVTQTPRYLIKTRGQQVTLSCSPISGHRSVSWYQQTPGQGLQFLFEYFSETQRNKGNFPGRFSGRQFSNSRSEMNVSTLELGDSALYLCASSLELVRDTQYFGPGTRLTVL.

This clone was counted many times. J is TRBJ1-5 and V is TRBV5-6; TRBD1 matches 8 bases. Losses at the gene ends were 4 bases for V and 5 bases for J; bases not matched to a gene: 8. Germline lookup yields CDR1 SGHDT and CDR2 YYEEEE. This CDR3 region has 15 residues. The CDR3 here is CASSVTGGLYQPQHF. CDR3 nucleotides: TGTGCCAGCAGCGTCACAGGGGGGCTTTATCAGCCCCAGCATTTT.

This chain uses TRBV6-1 with TRBJ1-2, with 8 bases fitting TRBD1. This CDR3 region has 13 residues. In germline, CDR1 is MNHNS, CDR2 SASEGT. The V and J ends lost 4 bases and 6 bases, in that order; junction bases with no gene match: 4. The CDR3 DNA reads as TGTGCCAGCAGTGGTAGGACAGGGAATGGCTACACCTTC. Protein product: CASSGRTGNGYTF.

The genes are TRBV5-1 and TRBJ2-1; TRBD2 aligns across 13 bases. In germline, CDR1 is SGHRS, CDR2 YFSETQ. CDR3 length: 18 amino acids. V gave up 3 bases and J gave up 8 bases; unmatched junction bases: 14. The CDR3 reads CASSWGARGLAGDYEQFF. The CDR3 DNA follows: TGCGCCAGCAGCTGGGGGGCCCGAGGACTAGCGGGAGATTATGAGCAGTTCTTC.

The rearrangement links TRBV5-6 to TRBJ2-2; the match to TRBD2 covers 9 bases. The germline V gene encodes CDR1 SGHDT and CDR2 YYEEEE. The V segment lost 3 bases and the J segment 5 bases; nucleotides outside the gene matches: 11. CDR3 length: 17 amino acids. The CDR3 loop reads CASSSLKLAGRTGELFF. The CDR3 nucleotides are TGTGCCAGCAGCTCTTTAAAGCTAGCGGGAAGAACCGGGGAGCTGTTTTTT.

This clone was seen more than once but under ten times. This chain links TRBV7-2 with TRBJ2-1; TRBD2 matches 8 bases. Germline trimming cut 2 bases from V and 9 bases from J; bases unmatched to any gene: 6. In germline, CDR1 is SGHTA, CDR2 FQGNSA. The CDR3 is 14 amino acids. The CDR3 DNA is TGTGCCAGCAGCTTATTCGGGACTAGGTTTGAGCAGTTCTTC. Protein: CASSLFGTRFEQFF. Full variable domain (remainder filled in from reference TRBV7-2 and TRBJ2-1): GAGVSQSPSNKVTEKGKDVELRCDPISGHTALYWYRQSLGQGLEFLIYFQGNSAPDKSGLPSDRFSAERTGGSVSTLTIQRTQQEDSAVYLCASSLFGTRFEQFFGPGTRLTVL.

The chain has TRBV27 and TRBJ1-5; weak D call: TRBD1 (5 bases). Germline V gene data show CDR1 as MNHEY and CDR2 as SMNVEV (reference sequence). V was trimmed by 6 bases and J by 0 bases, leaving 24 bases between them. CDR3 length equals 19 residues. The CDR3 region has the DNA TGTGCCAGCAGCCGGGTGAGAACAGGAGGGATAGGTAGCAATCAGCCCCAGCATTTT. Encoded protein: CASSRVRTGGIGSNQPQHF.

The rearrangement links TRBV11-3 to TRBJ2-1; D remains unclear. The CDR3 runs 13 residues. Germline CDR1 is SGHNT and CDR2 is YENEEA. V was cut by 3 bases and J by 9 bases, with 12 bases left in between. CDR3 DNA sequence: TGTGCCAGCAGCTTCCAATTGGGTGGTGAGCAGTTCTTC. Amino acid sequence: CASSFQLGGEQFF.

This chain connects TRBV5-4 to TRBJ1-2; no firm D call. V was shortened by 0 bases and J by 6 bases, with 9 bases between the two germline ends. The CDR3 runs 13 residues. Germline V gene data show CDR1 as SGHNT and CDR2 as YYREEE (reference sequence). The CDR3 DNA reads as TGTGCCAGCAGCTTGGAGACACAACATGGCTACACCTTC. Translated: CASSLETQHGYTF.

The V gene is TRBV6-5, the J gene TRBJ2-6; D is possibly TRBD1 (5 bases). The CDR3 spans 16 residues. V shed 2 bases and J shed 0 bases, with 8 bases lying between them. CDR1 is MNHEY and CDR2 is SVGAGI in the germline V gene. In DNA form, the CDR3 reads TGTGCCAGCAGTTACCGACAGAGCTCTGGGGCCAACGTCCTGACTTTC. This codes for CASSYRQSSGANVLTF.